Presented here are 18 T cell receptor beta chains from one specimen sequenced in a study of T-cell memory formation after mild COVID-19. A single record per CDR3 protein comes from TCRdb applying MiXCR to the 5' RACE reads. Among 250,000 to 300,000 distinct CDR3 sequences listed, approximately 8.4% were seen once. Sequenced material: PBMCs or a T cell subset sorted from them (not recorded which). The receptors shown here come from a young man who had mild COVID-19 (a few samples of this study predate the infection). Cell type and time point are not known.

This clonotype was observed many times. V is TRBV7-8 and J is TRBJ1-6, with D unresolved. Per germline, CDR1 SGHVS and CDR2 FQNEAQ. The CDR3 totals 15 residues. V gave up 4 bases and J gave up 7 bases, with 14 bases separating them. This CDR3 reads CASSSPVAGNSPLHF. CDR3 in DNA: TGTGCCAGCAGCTCTCCGGTGGCAGGAAATTCACCCCTCCACTTT.

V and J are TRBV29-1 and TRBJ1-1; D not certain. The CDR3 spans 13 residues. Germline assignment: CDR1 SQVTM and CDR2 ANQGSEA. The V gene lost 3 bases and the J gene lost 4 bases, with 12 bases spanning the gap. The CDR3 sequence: CSVEFGLGTEAFF. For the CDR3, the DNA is TGCAGCGTTGAGTTCGGTTTGGGCACTGAAGCTTTCTTT. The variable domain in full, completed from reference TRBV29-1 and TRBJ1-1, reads SAVISQKPSRDICQRGTSLTIQCQVDSQVTMMFWYRQQPGQSLTLIATANQGSEATYESGFVIDKFPISRPNLTFSTLTVSNMSPEDSSIYLCSVEFGLGTEAFFGQGTRLTVV.

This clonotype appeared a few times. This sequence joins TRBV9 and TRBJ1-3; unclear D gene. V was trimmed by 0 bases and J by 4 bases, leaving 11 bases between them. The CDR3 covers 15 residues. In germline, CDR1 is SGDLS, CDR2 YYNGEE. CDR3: CASSVDRGRGNTIYF. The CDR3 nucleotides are TGTGCCAGCAGCGTAGATCGGGGTAGAGGAAACACCATATATTTT. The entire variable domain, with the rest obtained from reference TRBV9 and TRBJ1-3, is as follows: DSGVTQTPKHLITATGQRVTLRCSPRSGDLSVYWYQQSLDQGLQFLIQYYNGEERAKGNILERFSAQQFPDLHSELNLSSLELGDSALYFCASSVDRGRGNTIYFGEGSWLTVV.

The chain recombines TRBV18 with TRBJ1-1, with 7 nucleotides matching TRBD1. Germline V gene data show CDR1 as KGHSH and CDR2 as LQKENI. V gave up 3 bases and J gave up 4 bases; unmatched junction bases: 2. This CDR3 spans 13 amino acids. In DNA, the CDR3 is TGTGCCAGCTCACCGCACAGGGGCACTGAAGCTTTCTTT. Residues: CASSPHRGTEAFF. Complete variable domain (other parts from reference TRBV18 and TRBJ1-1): NAGVMQNPRHLVRRRGQEARLRCSPMKGHSHVYWYRQLPEEGLKFMVYLQKENIIDESGMPKERFSAEFPKEGPSILRIQQVVRGDSAAYFCASSPHRGTEAFFGQGTRLTVV.

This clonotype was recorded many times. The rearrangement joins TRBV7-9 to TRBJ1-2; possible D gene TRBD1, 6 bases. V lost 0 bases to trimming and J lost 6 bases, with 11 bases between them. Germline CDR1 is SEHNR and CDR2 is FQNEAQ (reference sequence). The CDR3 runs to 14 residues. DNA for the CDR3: TGTGCCAGCAGCTTAGCTCCGGGACATGATGGCTACACCTTC. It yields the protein CASSLAPGHDGYTF.

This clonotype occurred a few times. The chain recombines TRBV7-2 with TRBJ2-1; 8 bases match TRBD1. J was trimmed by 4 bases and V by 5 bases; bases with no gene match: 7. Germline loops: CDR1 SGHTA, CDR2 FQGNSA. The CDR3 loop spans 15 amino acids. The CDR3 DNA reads TGTGCCAGCAGCCCTGGGACAGGTCCTTACAATGAGCAGTTCTTC. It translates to CASSPGTGPYNEQFF.

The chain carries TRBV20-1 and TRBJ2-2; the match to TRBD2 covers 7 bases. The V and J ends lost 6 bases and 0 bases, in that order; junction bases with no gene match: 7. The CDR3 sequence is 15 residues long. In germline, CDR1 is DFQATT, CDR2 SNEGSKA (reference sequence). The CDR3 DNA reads TGCAGTGCACGCCGCGGGACTACGAACACCGGGGAGCTGTTTTTT. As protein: CSARRGTTNTGELFF.

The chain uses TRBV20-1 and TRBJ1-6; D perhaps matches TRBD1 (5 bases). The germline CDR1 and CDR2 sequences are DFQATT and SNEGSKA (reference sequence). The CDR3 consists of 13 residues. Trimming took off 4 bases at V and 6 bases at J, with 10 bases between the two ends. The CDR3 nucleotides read TGCAGTGCTACCCCGGGGCCTAATTCACCCCTCCACTTT. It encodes CSATPGPNSPLHF.

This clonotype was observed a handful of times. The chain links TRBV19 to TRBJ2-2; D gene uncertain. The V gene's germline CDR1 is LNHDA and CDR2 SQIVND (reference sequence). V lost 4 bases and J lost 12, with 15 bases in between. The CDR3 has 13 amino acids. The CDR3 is CASSKWSLGQLFF. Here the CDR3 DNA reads TGTGCCAGTAGTAAATGGAGCCTAGGTCAGCTGTTTTTT.

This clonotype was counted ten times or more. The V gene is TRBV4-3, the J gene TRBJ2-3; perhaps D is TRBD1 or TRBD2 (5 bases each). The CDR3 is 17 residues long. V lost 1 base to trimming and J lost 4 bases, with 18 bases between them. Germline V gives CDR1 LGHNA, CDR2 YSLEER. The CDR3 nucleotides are TGCGCCAGCAGCCAAGGGGCCGGGACCTCGGGCGCAGATACGCAGTATTTT. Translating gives CASSQGAGTSGADTQYF.

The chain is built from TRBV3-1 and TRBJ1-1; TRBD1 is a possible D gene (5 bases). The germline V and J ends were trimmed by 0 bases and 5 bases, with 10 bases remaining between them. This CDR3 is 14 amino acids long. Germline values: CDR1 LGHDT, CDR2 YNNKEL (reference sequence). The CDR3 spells CASSQDSGGTEAFF. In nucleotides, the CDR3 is TGTGCCAGCAGCCAAGATTCTGGGGGGACTGAAGCTTTCTTT.

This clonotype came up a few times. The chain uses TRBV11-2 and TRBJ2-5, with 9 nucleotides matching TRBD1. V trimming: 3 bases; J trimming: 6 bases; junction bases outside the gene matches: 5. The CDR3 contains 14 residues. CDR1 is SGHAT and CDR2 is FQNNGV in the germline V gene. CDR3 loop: CASSFGTGRKTQYF. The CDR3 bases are TGTGCCAGCAGCTTCGGGACAGGGCGCAAGACCCAGTACTTC.

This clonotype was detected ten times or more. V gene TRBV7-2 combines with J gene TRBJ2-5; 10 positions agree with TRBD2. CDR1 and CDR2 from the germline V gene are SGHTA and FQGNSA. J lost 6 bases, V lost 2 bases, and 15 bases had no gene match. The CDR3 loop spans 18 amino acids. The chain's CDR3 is CASSLLSGSGGPWKTQYF. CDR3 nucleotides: TGTGCCAGCAGCTTACTTTCGGGTAGCGGGGGGCCCTGGAAGACCCAGTACTTC.

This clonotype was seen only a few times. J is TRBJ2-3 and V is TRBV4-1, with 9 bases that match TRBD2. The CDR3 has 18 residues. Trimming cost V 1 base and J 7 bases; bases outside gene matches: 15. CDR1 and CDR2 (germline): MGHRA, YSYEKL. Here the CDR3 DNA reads TGCGCCAGCAGCCAAGGACCGAGGGCGGGGGGGCCTTTAAATACGCAGTATTTT. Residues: CASSQGPRAGGPLNTQYF.

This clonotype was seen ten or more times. CDR3 nucleotide sequence: TGTGCCAGCACCCCCTGGGGGAATGGCTCACCCCTCCACTTT. Translation gives CASTPWGNGSPLHF. The chain joins TRBV28 to TRBJ1-6; a possible D gene is TRBD1 (5 bases). Trimming took off 7 bases at V and 10 bases at J, with 17 bases between the two ends. The V gene's germline CDR1 is MDHEN and CDR2 SYDVKM. CDR3 size: 14 residues.

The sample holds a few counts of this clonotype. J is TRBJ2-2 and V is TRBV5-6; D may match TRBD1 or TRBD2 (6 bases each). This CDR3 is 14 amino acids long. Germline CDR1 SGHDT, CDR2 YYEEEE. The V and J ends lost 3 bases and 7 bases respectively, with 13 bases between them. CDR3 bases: TGTGCCAGCAGCTGGTGGGGGGCAGGCGGGGAGCTGTTTTTT. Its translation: CASSWWGAGGELFF.

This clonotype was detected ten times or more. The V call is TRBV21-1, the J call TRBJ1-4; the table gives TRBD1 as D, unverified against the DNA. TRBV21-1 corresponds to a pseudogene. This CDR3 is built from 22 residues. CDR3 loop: CASSKGNRGPVTGNLGGEKLFF. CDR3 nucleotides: TGTGCCAGCAGCAAAGGGAATCGAGGCCCCGTGACAGGAAACCTCGGGGGTGAAAAACTGTTTTTT.

The DNA for the CDR3 is TGTGCCAGCAGCTTGTTGAGACAGGGGTCAGATACGCAGTATTTT. Translated: CASSLLRQGSDTQYF. V gene TRBV5-8 combines with J gene TRBJ2-3; 8 bases are shared with TRBD1. Germline lookup yields CDR1 SGHTS and CDR2 YDEGEE. Unmatched junction bases numbered 5, after V lost 1 base and J lost 4 bases. The CDR3 contains 15 residues. Looking up the rest from reference TRBV5-8 and TRBJ2-3 gives the full variable domain: EAGVTQSPTHLIKTRGQQATLRCSPISGHTSVYWYQQALGLGLQFLLWYDEGEERNRGNFPPRFSGRQFPNYSSELNVNALELEDSALYLCASSLLRQGSDTQYFGPGTRLTVL.